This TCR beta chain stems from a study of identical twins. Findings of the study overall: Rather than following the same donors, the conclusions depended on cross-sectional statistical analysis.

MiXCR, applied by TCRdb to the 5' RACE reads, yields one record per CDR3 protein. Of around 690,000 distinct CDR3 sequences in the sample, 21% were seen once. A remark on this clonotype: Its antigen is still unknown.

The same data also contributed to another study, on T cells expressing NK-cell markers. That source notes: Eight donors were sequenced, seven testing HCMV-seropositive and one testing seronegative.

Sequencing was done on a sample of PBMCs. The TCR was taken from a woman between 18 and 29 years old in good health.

The CDR3 DNA reads as TGTGCCAGCAGCTACTCTAGCGGGAGTTCCTACGAGCAGTACTTC. It specifies CASSYSSGSSYEQYF. V gene TRBV7-2 combines with J gene TRBJ2-7, with 10 bases matching TRBD2. Trimming cost V 4 bases and J 1 base; bases outside gene matches: 4. This CDR3 has 15 residues. From germline, CDR1 is SGHTA and CDR2 FQGNSA.